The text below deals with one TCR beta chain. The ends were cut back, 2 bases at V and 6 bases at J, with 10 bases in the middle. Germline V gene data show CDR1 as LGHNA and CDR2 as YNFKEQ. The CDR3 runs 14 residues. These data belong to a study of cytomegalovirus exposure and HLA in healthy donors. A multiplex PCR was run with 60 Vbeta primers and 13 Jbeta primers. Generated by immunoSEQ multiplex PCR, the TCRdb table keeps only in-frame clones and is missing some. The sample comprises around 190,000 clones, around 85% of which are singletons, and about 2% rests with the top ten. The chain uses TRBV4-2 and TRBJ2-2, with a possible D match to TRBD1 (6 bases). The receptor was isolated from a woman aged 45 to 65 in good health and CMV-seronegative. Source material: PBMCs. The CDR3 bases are TGTGCCAGCAGCCAAACAGGGCGCGCCGGGGAGCTGTTTTTT. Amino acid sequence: CASSQTGRAGELFF.